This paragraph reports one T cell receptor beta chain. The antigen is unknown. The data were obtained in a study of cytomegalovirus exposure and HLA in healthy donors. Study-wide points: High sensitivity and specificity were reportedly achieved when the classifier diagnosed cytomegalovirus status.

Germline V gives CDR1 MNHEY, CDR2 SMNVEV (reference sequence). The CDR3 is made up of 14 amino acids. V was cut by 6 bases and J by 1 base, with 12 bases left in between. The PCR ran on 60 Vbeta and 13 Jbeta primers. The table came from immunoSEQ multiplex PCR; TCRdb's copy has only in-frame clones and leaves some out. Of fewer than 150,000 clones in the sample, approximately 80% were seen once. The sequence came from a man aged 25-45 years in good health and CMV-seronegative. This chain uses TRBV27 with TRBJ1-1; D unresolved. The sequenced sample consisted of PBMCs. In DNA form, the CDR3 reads TGTGCCAGCAGACCACGCGCGGGGAACACTGAAGCTTTCTTT. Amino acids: CASRPRAGNTEAFF.